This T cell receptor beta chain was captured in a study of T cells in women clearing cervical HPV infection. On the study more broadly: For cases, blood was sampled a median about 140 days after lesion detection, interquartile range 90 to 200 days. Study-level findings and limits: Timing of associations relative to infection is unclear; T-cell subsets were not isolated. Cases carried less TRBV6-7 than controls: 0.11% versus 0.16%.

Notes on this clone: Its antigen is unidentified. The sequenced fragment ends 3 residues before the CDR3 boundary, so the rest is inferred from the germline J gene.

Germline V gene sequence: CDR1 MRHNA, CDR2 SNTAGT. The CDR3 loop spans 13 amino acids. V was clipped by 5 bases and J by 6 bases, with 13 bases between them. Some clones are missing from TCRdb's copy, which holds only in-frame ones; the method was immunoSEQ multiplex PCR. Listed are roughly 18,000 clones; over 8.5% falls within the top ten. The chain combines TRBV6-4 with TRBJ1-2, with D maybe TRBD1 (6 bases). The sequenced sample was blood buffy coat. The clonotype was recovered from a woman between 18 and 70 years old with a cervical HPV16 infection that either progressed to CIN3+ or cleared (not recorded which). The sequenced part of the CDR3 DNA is TGTGCCAGCAGTCAGACAGGAGTGAATGGC. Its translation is CASSQTGVNG. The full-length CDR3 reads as CASSQTGVNGYTF.